The next 9 T cell receptor beta chains were all read from a single sample in a study of monozygotic twins with inflammatory bowel disease. Using the 5' RACE reads, TCRdb records one entry per CDR3 protein without DNA. Its listing shows approximately 400,000 distinct CDR3 sequences. Input material: blood. These receptors were obtained from a human donor with ulcerative colitis or Crohn's disease, or a healthy co-twin of an affected twin (not recorded which).

The chain has TRBV7-2 and TRBJ2-3. The length of the CDR3 is 15 residues. Germline assignment: CDR1 SGHTA and CDR2 FQGNSA. CDR3 sequence: CASSFVGYETDTQYF.

The chain combines TRBV25-1 with TRBJ1-1; there is no DNA to check the TCRdb D call of TRBD1. The CDR3 spans 17 residues. CDR1 and CDR2 (germline): MGHDK, SYGVNS. The CDR3 is CASSLGRAGARNTEAFF.

This chain's CDR3 is CASSSLAGGPDTQYF. The genes are TRBV4-1 and TRBJ2-3; without DNA, the TCRdb call of TRBD2 cannot be checked. CDR1 and CDR2 (germline): MGHRA, YSYEKL. This CDR3 is 15 amino acids long.

The rearrangement links TRBV10-3 to TRBJ1-5; TCRdb outputs TRBD1, but without DNA this stays unchecked. Per germline, CDR1 ENHRY and CDR2 SYGVKD. CDR3 length equals 13 residues. CDR3 region: CAIRGTLNQPQHF.

The chain recombines TRBV4-1 with TRBJ2-1; TCRdb designates TRBD1, a call that cannot be tested without DNA. This CDR3 is 13 amino acids long. CDR1 MGHRA and CDR2 YSYEKL come from the germline V gene. This CDR3 is CASSPGPYNEQFF.

This chain connects TRBV5-4 to TRBJ2-7; TCRdb gives TRBD1 as the D gene, but with no DNA this cannot be confirmed. The germline V gene has CDR1 SGHNT and CDR2 YYREEE (reference sequence). This CDR3 has 15 residues. Here the CDR3 reads CASSLAVGGLLEQYF.

This rearrangement joins TRBV7-8 to TRBJ2-2. Germline assignment: CDR1 SGHVS and CDR2 FQNEAQ. The CDR3 spans 13 residues. The CDR3 sequence: CASSLTLPGELFF.

J is TRBJ2-5 and V is TRBV4-1; TCRdb names TRBD2, which stays unverified in the absence of DNA. Germline V gives CDR1 MGHRA, CDR2 YSYEKL. The CDR3 has 15 amino acids. CDR3 amino acids: CASSQAPPEQETQYF.

The chain is built from TRBV6-1 and TRBJ2-3; TCRdb selects TRBD1, and the lack of DNA leaves this call unchecked. CDR3 length: 15 residues. Looked up from germline, CDR1 is MNHNS and CDR2 is SASEGT. The CDR3 loop reads CASQDRGRRTDTQYF.